The present T cell receptor (beta chain) was sequenced within a study of T-cell memory formation after mild COVID-19. TCRdb analysed the 5' RACE reads with MiXCR anew, one entry per CDR3 protein. The sample has fewer than 15,000 distinct CDR3 sequences; 12% are singletons. Germline CDR1 is DFQATT and CDR2 is SNEGSKA (reference sequence). The CDR3 consists of 15 residues. With 0 bases removed from V and 0 bases from J, the gap between germline ends came to 10 bases. Study-wide results and caveats: Among contracting clones, CD4+ were mainly CM/EM and CD8+ enriched in EMRA. CD4+ bias marked clones expanding day 15 to 37, unlike balanced contracting clones. Unconfirmed was the SARS-CoV-2 specificity of second-wave clones that peaked on day 37.

This clonotype was recorded many times. Its cognate antigen is unknown. The clonotype was recovered from an adult woman who had mild COVID-19 (a few samples of this study predate the infection). Cell type and time point are not known. The genes are TRBV20-1 and TRBJ2-3; no reliable D call. Sequenced material: PBMCs or a T cell subset sorted from them (not recorded which). The CDR3 DNA follows: TGCAGTGCTAGAGACTGGGGAACTAGCACAGATACGCAGTATTTT. This sequence encodes CSARDWGTSTDTQYF.